This passage covers 23 T cell receptor beta chains from one sample sequenced in a study of technical replicates of blood from a handful of donors. The data were produced by immunoSEQ multiplex PCR, yet TCRdb's version contains in-frame clones alone and is incomplete. The sample shows 70,000 or so clones, approximately 90% of them seen only once. Sequences were obtained from T cells isolated from PBMCs. The receptors originated from a human donor in good health.

This chain connects TRBV7-9 to TRBJ2-1; no clear D gene. Germline V gene sequence: CDR1 SEHNR, CDR2 FQNEAQ (reference sequence). This CDR3 contains 12 residues. Trimming left V 1 base short and J 8 bases short, with 6 bases between. The CDR3 region is CASSLGADEQFF. The CDR3 DNA is TGTGCCAGCAGCTTAGGCGCCGATGAGCAGTTCTTC. Combining the CDR3 with reference TRBV7-9 and TRBJ2-1 gives the whole variable domain DTGVSQNPRHKITKRGQNVTFRCDPISEHNRLYWYRQTLGQGPEFLTYFQNEAQLEKSRLLSDRFSAERPKGSFSTLEIQRTEQGDSAMYLCASSLGADEQFFGPGTRLTVL.

V is TRBV9 and J is TRBJ1-1, with D maybe TRBD1 (5 bases). Per germline, CDR1 SGDLS and CDR2 YYNGEE. The CDR3 runs 16 residues. V shed 3 bases and J shed 2 bases, with 17 bases lying between them. The chain's CDR3 is CASSETMTDLNTEAFF. CDR3 nucleotides: TGTGCCAGCAGCGAAACCATGACAGACCTTAACACTGAAGCTTTCTTT.

The rearrangement links TRBV9 to TRBJ2-2; a possible D gene is TRBD1 (5 bases). This CDR3 spans 12 amino acids. CDR1 and CDR2 from the germline V gene are SGDLS and YYNGEE. The V end lost 0 bases, the J end lost 11 bases, and 8 bases lay between the germline ends. The CDR3 loop is CASSVDRIELFF. DNA of the CDR3: TGTGCCAGCAGCGTAGACAGGATAGAGCTGTTTTTT.

This clone has only one observation. This chain links TRBV28 with TRBJ2-1; no firm D call. V lost 2 bases and J lost 5, with 10 bases in between. Germline lookup yields CDR1 MDHEN and CDR2 SYDVKM. The CDR3 loop spans 14 amino acids. CDR3 coding DNA: TGTGCCAGCAGTTTAACCAGACGGGACAATGAGCAGTTCTTC. Residues: CASSLTRRDNEQFF.

This clone occurred once. The chain couples TRBV4-3 to TRBJ2-5; D remains ambiguous. Trimming took off 1 base at V and 5 bases at J, with 8 bases between the two ends. CDR3 length: 13 amino acids. Germline V gene lookup returns CDR1 LGHNA and CDR2 YSLEER. The CDR3 DNA follows: TGCGCCAGCAGCCAAGGAGGTCGGGAGACCCAGTACTTC. Protein product: CASSQGGRETQYF.

The chain uses TRBV27 and TRBJ2-6; 7 nucleotides agree with TRBD1. J gave up 2 bases and V 9 bases, and 13 bases lay outside the gene matches. There are 17 residues in the CDR3. Germline V lookup: CDR1 MNHEY, CDR2 SMNVEV (reference sequence). The CDR3 sequence is CASYGRDRTPGANVLTF. The CDR3 DNA sequence: TGTGCCAGTTACGGTAGGGACAGAACGCCTGGGGCCAACGTCCTGACTTTC. Full variable domain (remainder filled in from reference TRBV27 and TRBJ2-6): EAQVTQNPRYLITVTGKKLTVTCSQNMNHEYMSWYRQDPGLGLRQIYYSMNVEVTDKGDVPEGYKVSRKEKRNFPLILESPSPNQTSLYFCASYGRDRTPGANVLTFGAGSRLTVL.

The rearrangement joins TRBV30 to TRBJ2-7, with 13 bases that match TRBD2. The CDR3 is 14 residues long. CDR1 GTSNPN and CDR2 SVGIG come from the germline V gene (reference sequence). V lost 5 bases to trimming and J lost 6 bases; unmatched junction nucleotides: 7. The CDR3 bases are TGTGCCTGGGCACTAGCGGGAGGGAGTTCCGAGCAGTACTTC. Translated, it gives CAWALAGGSSEQYF.

J is TRBJ2-1 and V is TRBV5-1; 10 nucleotides match TRBD1. The ends lost 4 bases at V and 6 bases at J; junction bases unmatched: 7. Germline lookup yields CDR1 SGHRS and CDR2 YFSETQ. CDR3 length: 15 amino acids. The CDR3 loop reads CASSETGGVSNEQFF. CDR3 bases: TGCGCCAGCAGCGAGACAGGGGGCGTAAGCAATGAGCAGTTCTTC.

This sequence joins TRBV5-1 and TRBJ2-2; D gene unclear. CDR1 and CDR2 from the germline V gene are SGHRS and YFSETQ. V lost 0 bases and J 3 bases, leaving 6 bases between the germline ends. The CDR3 extends over 14 amino acids. The CDR3 sequence is CASSLVADTGELFF. The CDR3 nucleotides read TGCGCCAGCAGCTTGGTAGCAGACACCGGGGAGCTGTTTTTT. The full variable domain, in which reference TRBV5-1 and TRBJ2-2 provide the parts outside the CDR3, is KAGVTQTPRYLIKTRGQQVTLSCSPISGHRSVSWYQQTPGQGLQFLFEYFSETQRNKGNFPGRFSGRQFSNSRSEMNVSTLELGDSALYLCASSLVADTGELFFGEGSRLTVL.

This sequence joins TRBV19 and TRBJ2-6; possible D gene TRBD2, 5 bases. There are 14 residues in the CDR3. Trimming shortened V by 6 bases and J by 2 bases, and 8 bases separated the two germline ends. CDR1 and CDR2 from the germline V gene are LNHDA and SQIVND (reference sequence). The CDR3 DNA sequence: TGTGCCAGTAGGGTCGGGGCTGGGGCCAACGTCCTGACTTTC. Encoded protein: CASRVGAGANVLTF.

This CDR3 is CASSFSSGRQDTQYF. CDR3 bases: TGTGCCAGCAGCTTTAGTAGCGGGAGACAAGATACGCAGTATTTT. The genes are TRBV7-3 and TRBJ2-3, with 9 nucleotides matching TRBD2. This CDR3 is built from 15 residues. CDR1 is SGHTA and CDR2 is FQGTGA in the germline V gene. Germline trimming cut 3 bases from V and 5 bases from J; bases unmatched to any gene: 6. Using reference TRBV7-3 and TRBJ2-3 for the parts outside the CDR3, the full variable domain is GAGVSQTPSNKVTEKGKYVELRCDPISGHTALYWYRQSLGQGPEFLIYFQGTGAADDSGLPNDRFFAVRPEGSVSTLKIQRTERGDSAVYLCASSFSSGRQDTQYFGPGTRLTVL.

This chain joins TRBV20-1 and TRBJ1-2; tentative D call: TRBD1 (6 bases). The CDR3 has 11 amino acids. The V gene's germline CDR1 is DFQATT and CDR2 SNEGSKA (reference sequence). Trimming left V 0 bases short and J 7 bases short, with 6 bases between. CDR3 region: CSARDRGGYTF. The CDR3 region has the DNA TGCAGTGCTAGAGACAGGGGTGGCTACACCTTC.

This clone was seen a single time. The V call is TRBV19, the J call TRBJ2-3; perhaps TRBD2 as D (5 bases). This CDR3 is 14 amino acids long. CDR1 is LNHDA and CDR2 is SQIVND in the germline V gene (reference sequence). V was clipped by 7 bases and J by 2 bases, with 13 bases between them. Here the CDR3 DNA reads TGTGCCAGTAAAGAGGGCGGTTACACAGATACGCAGTATTTT. As protein: CASKEGGYTDTQYF. Filled out from reference TRBV19 and TRBJ2-3, the complete variable domain reads DGGITQSPKYLFRKEGQNVTLSCEQNLNHDAMYWYRQDPGQGLRLIYYSQIVNDFQKGDIAEGYSVSREKKESFPLTVTSAQKNPTAFYLCASKEGGYTDTQYFGPGTRLTVL.

J is TRBJ2-7 and V is TRBV7-7, with 9 bases identical to TRBD2. Germline V CDR1 and CDR2: SSHAT, FNYEAQ (reference sequence). The CDR3 is 15 amino acids. The V and J ends lost 2 bases and 3 bases, in that order; junction bases with no gene match: 5. The CDR3 region is CASSLRLAGLYEQYF. As DNA, the CDR3 is TGTGCCAGCAGCTTACGCCTAGCGGGGCTCTACGAGCAGTACTTC.

The rearrangement joins TRBV6-1 to TRBJ1-5; D might be TRBD1 (5 bases). Looked up from germline, CDR1 is MNHNS and CDR2 is SASEGT. CDR3 length: 15 residues. Trimming removed 5 bases from V and 0 bases from J, with 11 bases in between. CDR3 sequence reads: CASSLGVNSNQPQHF. CDR3 bases: TGTGCCAGCAGTCTAGGGGTTAATAGCAATCAGCCCCAGCATTTT.

This clone turned up a few times. The V and J genes are TRBV7-2 and TRBJ1-5; D call uncertain. The V end lost 1 base, the J end lost 4 bases, and 11 bases lay between the germline ends. The length of the CDR3 is 15 residues. Germline CDR1 and CDR2: SGHTA and FQGNSA. The CDR3 loop reads CASSLETATNQPQHF. The DNA of the CDR3 is TGTGCCAGCAGCTTAGAAACAGCTACTAATCAGCCCCAGCATTTT.

The gene calls are TRBV5-1 and TRBJ2-7; D call uncertain. Germline CDR1 SGHRS, CDR2 YFSETQ. The V end was cut by 0 bases, the J end by 2 bases, with 12 bases between. This CDR3 has 15 residues. The CDR3 DNA reads TGCGCCAGCAGCTTGGGGCCAGAATTTCCCTACGAGCAGTACTTC. This sequence encodes CASSLGPEFPYEQYF. Combining the CDR3 with reference TRBV5-1 and TRBJ2-7 gives the whole variable domain KAGVTQTPRYLIKTRGQQVTLSCSPISGHRSVSWYQQTPGQGLQFLFEYFSETQRNKGNFPGRFSGRQFSNSRSEMNVSTLELGDSALYLCASSLGPEFPYEQYFGPGTRLTVT.

The chain combines TRBV6-5 with TRBJ2-7, with D unresolved. Germline V lookup: CDR1 MNHEY, CDR2 SVGAGI. This CDR3 spans 13 amino acids. With 4 bases removed from V and 3 bases from J, the gap between germline ends came to 10 bases. CDR3 nucleotides: TGTGCCAGCAGTTCAAGCCCCCTCTACGAGCAGTACTTC. It codes for CASSSSPLYEQYF.

J is TRBJ1-2 and V is TRBV27; no clear D gene. Germline V CDR1 and CDR2: MNHEY, SMNVEV (reference sequence). The CDR3 has 12 residues. V lost 2 bases to trimming and J lost 5 bases, with 6 bases between them. Here the CDR3 reads CASSLQSYGYTF. DNA of the CDR3: TGTGCCAGCAGTTTACAGTCTTATGGCTACACCTTC.

This rearrangement joins TRBV6-5 to TRBJ2-7; possible D gene TRBD1, 7 bases. The V gene lost 5 bases and the J gene lost 7 bases, with 15 bases spanning the gap. This CDR3 has 13 residues. Per the germline V gene, CDR1 is MNHEY and CDR2 is SVGAGI. As DNA, the CDR3 is TGTGCCAGCAGTCCAGGACAGGCGGGAGAGCAGTACTTC. Translating gives CASSPGQAGEQYF.

The gene calls are TRBV19 and TRBJ2-7, with 11 bases matching TRBD2. The CDR3 is made up of 16 amino acids. Looked up from germline, CDR1 is LNHDA and CDR2 is SQIVND (reference sequence). The ends lost 4 bases at V and 2 bases at J; junction bases unmatched: 7. CDR3 bases: TGTGCCAGTAGTAAACCGGGACTAGCGGATACCTACGAGCAGTACTTC. Its protein product is CASSKPGLADTYEQYF.

This chain links TRBV28 with TRBJ1-2; 9 bases map to TRBD1. The ends lost 0 bases at V and 4 bases at J; junction bases unmatched: 3. CDR1 is MDHEN and CDR2 is SYDVKM in the germline V gene. The CDR3 loop spans 15 amino acids. The DNA for the CDR3 is TGTGCCAGCAGTTTATGGGGGGACAGGGCCTATGGCTACACCTTC. Protein sequence: CASSLWGDRAYGYTF.

V and J are TRBV28 and TRBJ1-2, with D perhaps TRBD1 (5 bases). CDR1 and CDR2 (germline): MDHEN, SYDVKM. Trimming removed 6 bases at V and 4 bases at J, with 24 bases between. This CDR3 comprises 17 residues. The CDR3 DNA follows: TGTGCCAGCAGAAAGATTATGCCCCCAGGCAGGGCCTATGGCTACACCTTC. As protein: CASRKIMPPGRAYGYTF.